The entry below gives a single T cell receptor (beta chain) sequence along with its context. Its target is unknown. CDR3 size: 13 residues. J lost 1 base, V lost 6 bases, and 1 base had no gene match. Germline V gene data show CDR1 as SNHLY and CDR2 as FYNNEI. The record originates from a study of radiotherapy plus CTLA-4 blockade in lung cancer. Across the study: Objective responses were documented in 15% to 20% of patients, with disease control in about 31%.

Findings and caveats of the study: Interferon-beta, together with early blood T cell clone dynamics, reportedly best predicted response. In blood, after radiotherapy plus ipilimumab, tumor-derived TCR clones expanded.

Chemo-refractory metastatic non-small-cell lung cancer patients were treated with focal radiation plus CTLA-4 blockade with ipilimumab. The repertoire was sequenced with immunoSEQ multiplex PCR; TCRdb's copy has only in-frame clones and lacks some. The table lists under 65,000 clones, about four fifths of them singletons, with about 8% in the top ten. This sequence joins TRBV2 and TRBJ2-3; 7 bases map to TRBD1. The clonotype was recovered from a human donor with non-small cell lung cancer who had a complete response to radiotherapy plus ipilimumab. Material: peripheral blood, obtained from a patient treated with radiotherapy plus ipilimumab. The CDR3 sequence is CASRGQGTDTQYF. CDR3 in DNA: TGTGCCAGCAGAGGACAGGGCACAGATACGCAGTATTTT.